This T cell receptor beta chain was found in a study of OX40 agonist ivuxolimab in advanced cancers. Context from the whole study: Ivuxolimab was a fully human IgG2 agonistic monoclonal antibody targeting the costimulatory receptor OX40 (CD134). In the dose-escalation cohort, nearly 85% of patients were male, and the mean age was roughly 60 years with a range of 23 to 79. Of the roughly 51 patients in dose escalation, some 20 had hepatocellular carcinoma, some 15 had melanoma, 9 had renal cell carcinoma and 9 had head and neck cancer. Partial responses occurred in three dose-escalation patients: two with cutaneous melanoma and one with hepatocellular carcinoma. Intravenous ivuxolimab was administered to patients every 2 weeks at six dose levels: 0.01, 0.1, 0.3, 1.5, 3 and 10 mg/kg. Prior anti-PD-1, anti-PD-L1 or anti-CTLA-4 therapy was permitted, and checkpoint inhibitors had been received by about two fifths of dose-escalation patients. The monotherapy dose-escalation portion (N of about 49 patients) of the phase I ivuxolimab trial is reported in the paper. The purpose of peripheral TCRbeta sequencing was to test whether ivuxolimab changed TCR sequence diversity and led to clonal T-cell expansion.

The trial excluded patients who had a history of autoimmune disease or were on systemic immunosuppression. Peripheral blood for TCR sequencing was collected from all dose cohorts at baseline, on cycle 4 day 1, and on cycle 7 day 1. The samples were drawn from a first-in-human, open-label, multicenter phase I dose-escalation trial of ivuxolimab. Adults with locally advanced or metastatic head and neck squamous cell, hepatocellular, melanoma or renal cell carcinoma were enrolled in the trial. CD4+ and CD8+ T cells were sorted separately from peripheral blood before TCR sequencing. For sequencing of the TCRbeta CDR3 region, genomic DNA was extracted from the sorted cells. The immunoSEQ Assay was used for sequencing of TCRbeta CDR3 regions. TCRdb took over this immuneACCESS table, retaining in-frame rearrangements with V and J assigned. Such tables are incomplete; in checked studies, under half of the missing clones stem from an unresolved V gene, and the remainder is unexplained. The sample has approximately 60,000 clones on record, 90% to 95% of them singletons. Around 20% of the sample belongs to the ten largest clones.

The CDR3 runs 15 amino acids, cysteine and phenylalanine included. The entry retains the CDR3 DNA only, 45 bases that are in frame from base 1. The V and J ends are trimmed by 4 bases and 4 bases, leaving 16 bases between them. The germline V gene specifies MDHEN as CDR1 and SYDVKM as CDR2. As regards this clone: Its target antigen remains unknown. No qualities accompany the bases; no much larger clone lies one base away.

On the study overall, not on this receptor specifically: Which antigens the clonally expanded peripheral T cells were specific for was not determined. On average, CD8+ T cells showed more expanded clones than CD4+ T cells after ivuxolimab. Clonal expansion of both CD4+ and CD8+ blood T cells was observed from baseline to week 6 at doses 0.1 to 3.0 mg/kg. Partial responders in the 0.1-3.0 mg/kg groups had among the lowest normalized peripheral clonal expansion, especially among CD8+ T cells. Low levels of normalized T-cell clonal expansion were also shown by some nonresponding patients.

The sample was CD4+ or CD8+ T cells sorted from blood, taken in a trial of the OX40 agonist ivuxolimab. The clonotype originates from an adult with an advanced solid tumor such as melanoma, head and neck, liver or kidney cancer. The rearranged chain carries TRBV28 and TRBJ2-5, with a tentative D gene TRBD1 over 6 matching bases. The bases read TGTGCCAGCAGTTCACGGACAGAGGAAACAGAGACCCAGTACTTC. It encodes CASSSRTEETETQYF.